Listed here are 7 T cell receptor beta chains from one sample, sequenced in a study of blood T cell repertoires in COVID-19. Sequencing was performed with immunoSEQ multiplex PCR; in TCRdb, only in-frame clones are kept and a portion is missing. The repertoire consists of fewer than 300,000 clones, with more than 75% occurring once and the leading ten covering 11%. The sample taken for sequencing was peripheral blood. These receptor sequences come from a man over 45 with COVID-19, enrolled during active disease.

The chain couples TRBV6-1 to TRBJ2-2, with 11 bases matching TRBD2. The germline V gene encodes CDR1 MNHNS and CDR2 SASEGT. Germline trimming cut 4 bases from V and 6 bases from J; bases unmatched to any gene: 13. The CDR3 length is 18 residues. CDR3 region: CASSAQAMGLAAAGELFF. The CDR3 region has the DNA TGTGCCAGCAGTGCCCAGGCTATGGGACTAGCGGCGGCCGGGGAGCTGTTTTTT.

The chain uses TRBV30 and TRBJ2-3; perhaps TRBD2 as D (6 bases). The CDR3 runs to 18 residues. V shed 1 base and J shed 1 base, with 21 bases lying between them. Germline assignment: CDR1 GTSNPN and CDR2 SVGIG (reference sequence). DNA of the CDR3: TGTGCCTGGAGTGCCCAGAGTACCGGGAGAGGGGGCACAGATACGCAGTATTTT. Translated: CAWSAQSTGRGGTDTQYF.

This clone was detected only once. The rearrangement joins TRBV28 to TRBJ2-6, with a tentative D call TRBD1 (5 bases). The CDR3 runs to 17 residues. The V and J ends lost 0 bases and 1 base respectively, with 10 bases between them. Germline assignment: CDR1 MDHEN and CDR2 SYDVKM. As DNA, the CDR3 is TGTGCCAGCAGTTTATGGTGGGGCCCTTCTGGGGCCAACGTCCTGACTTTC. It yields the protein CASSLWWGPSGANVLTF.

The chain carries TRBV25-1 and TRBJ1-4; TRBD1 matches 8 bases. V dropped 8 bases and J dropped 10; count of bases not matched to a gene: 12. Germline-derived CDR1 and CDR2 are MGHDK and SYGVNS. The CDR3 loop spans 14 amino acids. CDR3 loop: CASEDRGSGGKLFF. The CDR3 coding sequence is TGTGCCAGCGAAGACAGGGGAAGTGGTGGAAAACTGTTTTTT.

This clone was counted only a few times. J is TRBJ1-3 and V is TRBV11-2; no firm D call. Germline-derived CDR1 and CDR2 are SGHAT and FQNNGV. V lost 3 bases, J lost 8 bases, and 17 bases lay in between. The CDR3 contains 15 residues. As DNA, the CDR3 is TGTGCCAGCAGCTTCCGTAAGCCCCCGGAGGACACCATATATTTT. Protein: CASSFRKPPEDTIYF.

A few counts support this clone. The chain uses TRBV6-5 and TRBJ2-3, with TRBD2 as a possible D gene (6 bases). The germline CDR1 and CDR2 sequences are MNHEY and SVGAGI. The CDR3 is made up of 15 amino acids. Trimming shortened V by 4 bases and J by 5 bases, and 16 bases separated the two germline ends. CDR3 region: CASSSSGQVGDTQYF. The CDR3 coding sequence is TGTGCCAGCAGTTCAAGCGGGCAGGTAGGAGATACGCAGTATTTT.

The CDR3 region has the DNA TGTGCCAGTACCCGGACACGGGGGGACACTGAAGCTTTCTTT. Amino acid sequence: CASTRTRGDTEAFF. This chain uses TRBV19 with TRBJ1-1, with D possibly being TRBD1 (5 bases). The CDR3 has 14 amino acids. V dropped 7 bases and J dropped 3 bases, with 15 bases sitting between them. Germline V gives CDR1 LNHDA, CDR2 SQIVND (reference sequence).